This TCR beta chain was retrieved from a study of molecular identifiers for immune sequencing clone quantification. V was shortened by 3 bases and J by 2 bases, with 17 bases between the two germline ends. The CDR3 extends over 16 amino acids. CDR1 SGHRS and CDR2 YFSETQ come from the germline V gene. Previously described methods and listed TCR primers were employed for the bulk TCR libraries. TCRdb redid the calling of the PCR reads with MiXCR, one entry per CDR3 protein. In the table there are about 510,000 distinct CDR3 sequences, 20% to 25% of which are singletons. CD8+CD4-CCR7+CD45RA+ cells were sorted as naive CD8 T cells. This clonotype was detected only a few times.

The chain employs TRBV5-1 and TRBJ2-5; D ambiguous. This TCR was recovered from a human donor in good health. Some libraries in this study had Jurkat cell RNA spiked in. The sequencing input was naive CD8+ T cells from blood, with Jurkat cell RNA spiked in. The subset: FACS-sorted CD8+CD4-CCR7+CD45RA+ naive T cells. The CDR3 nucleotides are TGCGCCAGCAGCTCACTTGGCTACCCGACGCAAGAGACCCAGTACTTC. Residues: CASSSLGYPTQETQYF.